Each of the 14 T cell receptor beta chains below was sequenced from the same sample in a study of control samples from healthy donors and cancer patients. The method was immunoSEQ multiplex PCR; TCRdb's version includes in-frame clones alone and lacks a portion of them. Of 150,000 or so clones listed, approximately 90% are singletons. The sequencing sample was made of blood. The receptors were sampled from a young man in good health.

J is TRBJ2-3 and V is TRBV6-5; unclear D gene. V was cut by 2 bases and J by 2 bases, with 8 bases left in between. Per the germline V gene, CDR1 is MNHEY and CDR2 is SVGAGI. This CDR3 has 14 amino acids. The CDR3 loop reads CASSYGLYTDTQYF. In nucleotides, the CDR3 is TGTGCCAGCAGTTACGGTCTGTACACAGATACGCAGTATTTT.

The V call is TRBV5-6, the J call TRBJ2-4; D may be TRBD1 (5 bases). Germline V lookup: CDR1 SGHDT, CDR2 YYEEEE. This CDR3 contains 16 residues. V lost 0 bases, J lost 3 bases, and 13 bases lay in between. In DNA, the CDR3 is TGTGCCAGCAGCTTGGAGCTTTGGGGCAACAAAAACATTCAGTACTTC. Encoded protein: CASSLELWGNKNIQYF.

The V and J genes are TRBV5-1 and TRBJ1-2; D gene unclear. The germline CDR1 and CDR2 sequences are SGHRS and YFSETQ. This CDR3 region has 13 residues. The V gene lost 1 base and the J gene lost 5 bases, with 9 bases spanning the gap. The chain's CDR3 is CASSLRVAYGYTF. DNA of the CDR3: TGCGCCAGCAGCTTGCGGGTAGCTTATGGCTACACCTTC.

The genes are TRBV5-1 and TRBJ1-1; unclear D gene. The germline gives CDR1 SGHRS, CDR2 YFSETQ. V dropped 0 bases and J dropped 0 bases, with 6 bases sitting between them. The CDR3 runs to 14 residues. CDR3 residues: CASSLVDLNTEAFF. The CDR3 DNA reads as TGCGCCAGCAGCTTGGTCGATTTGAACACTGAAGCTTTCTTT.

CDR3 loop: CASSLDKNTEAFF. The CDR3 bases are TGTGCCAGCAGCCTAGACAAGAACACTGAAGCTTTCTTT. This rearrangement joins TRBV2 to TRBJ1-1; no firm D call. The V gene lost 6 bases and the J gene lost 1 base, with 9 bases spanning the gap. Per germline, CDR1 SNHLY and CDR2 FYNNEI. The CDR3 is made up of 13 amino acids. Based on the CDR3 plus reference TRBV2 and TRBJ1-1, the full variable domain is EPEVTQTPSHQVTQMGQEVILRCVPISNHLYFYWYRQILGQKVEFLVSFYNNEISEKSEIFDDQFSVERPDGSNFTLKIRSTKLEDSAMYFCASSLDKNTEAFFGQGTRLTVV.

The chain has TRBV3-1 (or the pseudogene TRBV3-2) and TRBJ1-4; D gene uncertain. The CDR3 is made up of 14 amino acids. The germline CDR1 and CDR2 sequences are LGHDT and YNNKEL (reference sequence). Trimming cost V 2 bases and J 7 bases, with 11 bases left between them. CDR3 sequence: CASSQRMKAEKLFF. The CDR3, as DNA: TGTGCCAGCAGCCAAAGGATGAAGGCTGAAAAACTGTTTTTT.

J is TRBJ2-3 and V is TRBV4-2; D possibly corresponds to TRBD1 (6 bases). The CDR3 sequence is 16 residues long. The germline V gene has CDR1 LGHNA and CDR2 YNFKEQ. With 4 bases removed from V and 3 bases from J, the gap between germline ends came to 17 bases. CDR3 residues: CASSPEGTGRTDTQYF. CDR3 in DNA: TGTGCCAGCAGCCCCGAAGGAACAGGGAGAACAGATACGCAGTATTTT.

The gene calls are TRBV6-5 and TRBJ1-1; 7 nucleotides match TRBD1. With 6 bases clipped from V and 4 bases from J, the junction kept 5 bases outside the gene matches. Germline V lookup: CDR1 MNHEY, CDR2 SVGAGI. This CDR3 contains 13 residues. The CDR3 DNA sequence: TGTGCCAGCAGATTACCAGGGGGCACTGAAGCTTTCTTT. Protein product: CASRLPGGTEAFF.

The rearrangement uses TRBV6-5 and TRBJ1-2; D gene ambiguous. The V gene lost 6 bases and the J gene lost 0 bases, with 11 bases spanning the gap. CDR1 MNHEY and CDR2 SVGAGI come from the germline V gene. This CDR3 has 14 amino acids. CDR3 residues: CASSPSDANYGYTF. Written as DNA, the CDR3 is TGTGCCAGCAGCCCCTCTGACGCTAACTATGGCTACACCTTC.

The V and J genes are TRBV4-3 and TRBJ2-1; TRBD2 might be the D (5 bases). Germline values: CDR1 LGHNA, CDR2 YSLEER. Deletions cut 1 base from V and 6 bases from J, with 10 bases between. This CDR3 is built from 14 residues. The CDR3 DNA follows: TGCGCCAGCAGCCAAGGACTAAATATCAATGAGCAGTTCTTC. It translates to CASSQGLNINEQFF.

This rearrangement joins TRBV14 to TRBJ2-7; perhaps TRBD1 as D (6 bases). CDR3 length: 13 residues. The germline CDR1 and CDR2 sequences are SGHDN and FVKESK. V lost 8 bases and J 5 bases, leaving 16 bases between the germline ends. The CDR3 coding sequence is TGTGCCAGCTCCAGACAGGCAGTCCACGAGCAGTACTTC. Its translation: CASSRQAVHEQYF.

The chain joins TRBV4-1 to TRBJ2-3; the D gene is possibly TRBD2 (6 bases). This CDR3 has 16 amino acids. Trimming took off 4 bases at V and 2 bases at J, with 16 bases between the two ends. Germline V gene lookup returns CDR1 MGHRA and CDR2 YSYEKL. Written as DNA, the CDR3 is TGCGCCAGCAGCCCCTCGAAGGGAGGCAACACAGATACGCAGTATTTT. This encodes CASSPSKGGNTDTQYF.

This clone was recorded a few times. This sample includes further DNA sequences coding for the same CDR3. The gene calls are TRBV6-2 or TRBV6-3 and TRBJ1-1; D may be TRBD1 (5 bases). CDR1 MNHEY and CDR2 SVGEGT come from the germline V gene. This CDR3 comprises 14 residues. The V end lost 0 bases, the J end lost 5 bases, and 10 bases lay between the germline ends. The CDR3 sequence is CASSYSGGGTEAFF. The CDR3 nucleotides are TGTGCCAGCAGTTACTCGGGGGGAGGTACTGAAGCTTTCTTT.

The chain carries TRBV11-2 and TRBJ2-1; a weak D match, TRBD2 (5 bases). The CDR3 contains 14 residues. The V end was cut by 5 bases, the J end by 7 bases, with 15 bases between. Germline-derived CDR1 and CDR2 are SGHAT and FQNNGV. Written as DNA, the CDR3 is TGTGCCAGCAGCCTAAGGACGGGGAAGAATGAGCAGTTCTTC. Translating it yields CASSLRTGKNEQFF. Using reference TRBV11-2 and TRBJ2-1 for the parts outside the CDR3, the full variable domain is EAGVAQSPRYKIIEKRQSVAFWCNPISGHATLYWYQQILGQGPKLLIQFQNNGVVDDSQLPKDRFSAERLKGVDSTLKIQPAKLEDSAVYLCASSLRTGKNEQFFGPGTRLTVL.